The clone carrying this T cell receptor (beta chain) was recorded at least ten times. The CDR3 is 15 amino acids. The V end was cut by 3 bases, the J end by 8 bases, with 19 bases between. Germline V gives CDR1 MDHEN, CDR2 SYDVKM. This sample stems from a study of early T cells in non-severe SARS-CoV-2 infection. TCRdb re-called the 5' RACE reads with MiXCR, one entry per CDR3 protein. Of nearly 30,000 distinct CDR3 sequences in the sample, about 6.1% were seen once. What was sequenced was whole blood. This sequence originates from an adult who was a healthcare worker with PCR-confirmed SARS-CoV-2 infection or an uninfected control (not recorded which). The chain employs TRBV28 and TRBJ1-2, with unresolved D. CDR3 in DNA: TGTGCCAGCAGTTTTGAGGCCAGTCCTCTTTACGGCTACACCTTC. Protein: CASSFEASPLYGYTF.